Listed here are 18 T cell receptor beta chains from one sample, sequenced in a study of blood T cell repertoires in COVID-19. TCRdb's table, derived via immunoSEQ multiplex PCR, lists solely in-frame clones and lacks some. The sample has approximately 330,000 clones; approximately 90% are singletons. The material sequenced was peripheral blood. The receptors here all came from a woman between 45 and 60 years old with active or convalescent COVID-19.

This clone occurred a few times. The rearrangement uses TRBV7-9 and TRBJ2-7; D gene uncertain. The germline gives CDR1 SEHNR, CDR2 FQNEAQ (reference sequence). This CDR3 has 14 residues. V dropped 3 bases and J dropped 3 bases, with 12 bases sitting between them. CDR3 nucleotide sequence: TGTGCCAGCAGCTTGGGTCTAGGAGTCTACGAGCAGTACTTC. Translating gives CASSLGLGVYEQYF.

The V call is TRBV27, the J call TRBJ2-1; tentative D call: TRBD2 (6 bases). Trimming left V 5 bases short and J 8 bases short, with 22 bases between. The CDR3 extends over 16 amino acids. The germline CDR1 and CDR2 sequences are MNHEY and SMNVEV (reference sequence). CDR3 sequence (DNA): TGTGCCAGCAGTCCCCTACTAGCTCCTCGTCGGGATGAGCAGTTCTTC. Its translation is CASSPLLAPRRDEQFF.

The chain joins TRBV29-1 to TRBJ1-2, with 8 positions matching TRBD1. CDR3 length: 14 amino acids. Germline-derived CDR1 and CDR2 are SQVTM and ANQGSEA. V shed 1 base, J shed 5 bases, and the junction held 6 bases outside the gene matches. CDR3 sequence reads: CSVEGRNRGYGYTF. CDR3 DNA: TGCAGCGTTGAAGGCCGTAACAGGGGGTATGGCTACACCTTC.

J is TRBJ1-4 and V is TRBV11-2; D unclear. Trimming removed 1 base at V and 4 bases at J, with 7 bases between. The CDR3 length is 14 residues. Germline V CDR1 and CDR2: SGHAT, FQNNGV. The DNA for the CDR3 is TGTGCCAGCAGCTTAGCTGGCAGTAATGAAAAACTGTTTTTT. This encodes CASSLAGSNEKLFF.

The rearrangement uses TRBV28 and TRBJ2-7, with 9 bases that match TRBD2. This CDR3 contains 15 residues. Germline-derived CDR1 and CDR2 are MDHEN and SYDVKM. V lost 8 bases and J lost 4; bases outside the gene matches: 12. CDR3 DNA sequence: TGTGCCAGCCTCCTATCGGGACTAGCACCTTACGAGCAGTACTTC. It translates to CASLLSGLAPYEQYF.

The CDR3 region has the DNA TGTGCCAGCGGGACAGAATCGTACAATGAGCAGTTCTTC. It codes for CASGTESYNEQFF. This chain connects TRBV9 to TRBJ2-1; TRBD1 aligns across 7 bases. The CDR3 sequence is 13 residues long. Per germline, CDR1 SGDLS and CDR2 YYNGEE. J lost 4 bases, V lost 7 bases, and 5 bases had no gene match.

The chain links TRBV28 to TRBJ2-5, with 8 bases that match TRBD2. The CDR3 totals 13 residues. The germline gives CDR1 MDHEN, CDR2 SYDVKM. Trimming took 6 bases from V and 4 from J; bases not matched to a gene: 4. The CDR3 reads CASRSGSGETQYF. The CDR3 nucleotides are TGTGCCAGCAGGAGCGGGAGCGGAGAGACCCAGTACTTC.

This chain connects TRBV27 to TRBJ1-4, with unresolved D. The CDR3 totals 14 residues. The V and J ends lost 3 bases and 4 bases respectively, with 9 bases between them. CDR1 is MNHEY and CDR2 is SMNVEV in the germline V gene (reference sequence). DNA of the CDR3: TGTGCCAGCAGTTTCCAGGTGGATAATGAAAAACTGTTTTTT. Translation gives CASSFQVDNEKLFF.

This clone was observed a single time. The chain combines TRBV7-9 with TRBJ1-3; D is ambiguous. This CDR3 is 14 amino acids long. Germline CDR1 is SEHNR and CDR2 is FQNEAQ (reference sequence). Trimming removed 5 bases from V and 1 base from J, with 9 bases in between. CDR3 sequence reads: CASSHQESGNTIYF. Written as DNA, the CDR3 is TGTGCCAGCAGCCACCAGGAATCTGGAAACACCATATATTTT.

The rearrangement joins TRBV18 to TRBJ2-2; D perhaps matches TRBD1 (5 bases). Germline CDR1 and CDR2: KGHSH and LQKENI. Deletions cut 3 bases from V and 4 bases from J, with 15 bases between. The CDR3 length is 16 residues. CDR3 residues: CASSPFVGDSTGELFF. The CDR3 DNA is TGTGCCAGCTCACCCTTTGTAGGGGATAGCACCGGGGAGCTGTTTTTT.

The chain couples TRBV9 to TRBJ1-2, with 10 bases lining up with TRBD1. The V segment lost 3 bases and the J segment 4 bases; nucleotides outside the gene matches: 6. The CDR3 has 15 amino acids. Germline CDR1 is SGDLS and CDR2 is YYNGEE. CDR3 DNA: TGTGCCAGCAGCGGACAGGGGGCGCAGATCTATGGCTACACCTTC. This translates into CASSGQGAQIYGYTF.

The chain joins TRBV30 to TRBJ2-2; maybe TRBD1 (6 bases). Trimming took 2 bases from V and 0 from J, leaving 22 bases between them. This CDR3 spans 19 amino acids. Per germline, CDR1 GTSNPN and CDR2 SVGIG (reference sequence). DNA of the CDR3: TGTGCCTGGAGTCCGGCCGGGTGGACAGACCCTTCGAACACCGGGGAGCTGTTTTTT. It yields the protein CAWSPAGWTDPSNTGELFF. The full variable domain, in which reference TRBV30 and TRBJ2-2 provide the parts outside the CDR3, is SQTIHQWPATLVQPVGSPLSLECTVEGTSNPNLYWYRQAAGRGLQLLFYSVGIGQISSEVPQNLSASRPQDRQFILSSKKLLLSDSGFYLCAWSPAGWTDPSNTGELFFGEGSRLTVL.

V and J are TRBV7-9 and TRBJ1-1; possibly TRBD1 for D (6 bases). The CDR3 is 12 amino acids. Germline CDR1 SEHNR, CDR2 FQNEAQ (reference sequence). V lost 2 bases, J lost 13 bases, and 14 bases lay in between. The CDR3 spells CASSLTQGKGFF. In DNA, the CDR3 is TGTGCCAGCAGCTTAACGCAGGGGAAGGGTTTCTTT.

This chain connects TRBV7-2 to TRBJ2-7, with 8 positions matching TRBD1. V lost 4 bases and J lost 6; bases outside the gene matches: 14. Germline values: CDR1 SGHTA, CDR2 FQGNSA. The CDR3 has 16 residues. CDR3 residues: CASSSLSTGVVSEQYF. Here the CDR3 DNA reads TGTGCCAGCAGCTCTTTATCGACAGGGGTCGTATCCGAGCAGTACTTC.

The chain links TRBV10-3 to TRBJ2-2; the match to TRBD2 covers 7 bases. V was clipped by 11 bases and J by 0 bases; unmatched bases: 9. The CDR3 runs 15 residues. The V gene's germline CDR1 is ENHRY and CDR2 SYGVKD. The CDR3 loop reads CASQSSGANTGELFF. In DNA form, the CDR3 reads TGTGCCTCACAATCTAGCGGAGCGAACACCGGGGAGCTGTTTTTT.

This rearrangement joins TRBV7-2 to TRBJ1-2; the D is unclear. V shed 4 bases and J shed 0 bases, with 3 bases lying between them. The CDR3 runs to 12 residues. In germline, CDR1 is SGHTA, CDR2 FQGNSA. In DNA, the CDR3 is TGTGCCAGCAGCTCGTCTAACTATGGCTACACCTTC. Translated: CASSSSNYGYTF.

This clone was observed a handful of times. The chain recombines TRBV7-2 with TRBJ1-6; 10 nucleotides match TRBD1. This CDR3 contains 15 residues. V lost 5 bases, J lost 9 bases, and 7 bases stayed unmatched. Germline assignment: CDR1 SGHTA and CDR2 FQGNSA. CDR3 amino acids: CASSNDRGRVSPLHF. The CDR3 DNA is TGTGCCAGCAGCAACGACAGGGGGCGCGTTTCACCCCTCCACTTT.

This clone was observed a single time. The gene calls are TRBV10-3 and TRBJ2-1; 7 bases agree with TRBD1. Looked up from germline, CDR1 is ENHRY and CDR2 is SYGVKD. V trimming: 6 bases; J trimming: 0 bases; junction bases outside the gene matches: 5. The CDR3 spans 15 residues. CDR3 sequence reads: CAISLRDSSYNEQFF. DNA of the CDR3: TGTGCCATCAGCCTCCGGGACAGCTCCTACAATGAGCAGTTCTTC.